The entry below gives a single TCR beta chain sequence along with its context. Its antigen is unidentified. TCRdb's table, derived via immunoSEQ multiplex PCR, lists solely in-frame clones and lacks some. The data contain some 68,000 clones, about 87% of them singletons. The source of the sample is a study of OX40 agonist ivuxolimab in advanced cancers. General observations from the study: Averaging showed that CD8+ T cells had more expanded clones than CD4+ did. Low normalized T-cell clonal expansion was additionally recorded for some nonresponders.

The germline V gene has CDR1 MNHEY and CDR2 SMNVEV (reference sequence). V gave up 0 bases and J gave up 3 bases, with 15 bases separating them. The CDR3 runs 16 residues. The origin of this receptor is an adult with an advanced solid tumor such as melanoma, head and neck, liver or kidney cancer. The sequencing used CD4+ or CD8+ T cells sorted from blood, collected in a trial of the OX40 agonist ivuxolimab. V and J are TRBV27 and TRBJ2-7; no clear D gene. DNA for the CDR3: TGTGCCAGCAGTTTATCGTTCCCTTCCCAAAGCTACGAGCAGTACTTC. It encodes CASSLSFPSQSYEQYF.